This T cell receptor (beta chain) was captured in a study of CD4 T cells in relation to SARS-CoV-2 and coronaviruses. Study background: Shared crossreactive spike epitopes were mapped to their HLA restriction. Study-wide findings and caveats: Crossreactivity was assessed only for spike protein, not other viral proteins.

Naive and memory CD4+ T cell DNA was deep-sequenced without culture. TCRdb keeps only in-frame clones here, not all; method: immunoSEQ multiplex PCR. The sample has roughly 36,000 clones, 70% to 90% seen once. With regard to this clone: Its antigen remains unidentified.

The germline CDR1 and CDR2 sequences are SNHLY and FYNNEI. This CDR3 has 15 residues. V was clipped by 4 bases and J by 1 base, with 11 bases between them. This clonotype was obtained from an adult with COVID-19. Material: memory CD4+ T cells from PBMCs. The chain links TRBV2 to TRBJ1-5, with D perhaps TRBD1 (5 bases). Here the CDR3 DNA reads TGTGCCAGCAGTGCAGGGTCTGGAAGCAATCAGCCCCAGCATTTT. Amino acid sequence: CASSAGSGSNQPQHF.